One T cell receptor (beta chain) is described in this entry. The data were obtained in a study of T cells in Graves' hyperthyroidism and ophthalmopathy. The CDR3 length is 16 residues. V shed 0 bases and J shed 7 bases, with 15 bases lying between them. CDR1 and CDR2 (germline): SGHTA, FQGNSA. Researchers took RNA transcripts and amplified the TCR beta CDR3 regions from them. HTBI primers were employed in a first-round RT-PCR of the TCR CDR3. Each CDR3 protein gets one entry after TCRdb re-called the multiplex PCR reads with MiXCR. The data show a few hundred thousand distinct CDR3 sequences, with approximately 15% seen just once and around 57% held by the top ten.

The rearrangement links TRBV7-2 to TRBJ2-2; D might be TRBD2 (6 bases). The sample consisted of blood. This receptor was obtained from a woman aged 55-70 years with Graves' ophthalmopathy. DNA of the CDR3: TGTGCCAGCAGCTTAGCGGGCCGGCTAGCGCGCGGGGAGCTGTTTTTT. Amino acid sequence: CASSLAGRLARGELFF.